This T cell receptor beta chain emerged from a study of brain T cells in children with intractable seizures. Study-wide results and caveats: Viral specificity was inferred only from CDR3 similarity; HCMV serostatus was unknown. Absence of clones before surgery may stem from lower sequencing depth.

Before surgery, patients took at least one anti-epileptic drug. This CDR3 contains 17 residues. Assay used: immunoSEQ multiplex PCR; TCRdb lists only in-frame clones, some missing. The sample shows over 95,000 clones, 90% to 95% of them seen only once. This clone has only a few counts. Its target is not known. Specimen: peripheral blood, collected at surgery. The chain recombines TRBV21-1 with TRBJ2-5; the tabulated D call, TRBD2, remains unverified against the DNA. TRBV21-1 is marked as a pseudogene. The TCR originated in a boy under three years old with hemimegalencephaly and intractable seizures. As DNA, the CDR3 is TGTGCCAGCAGCAAGTTTGGACTAGCGGGAGGGCAAGAGACCCAGTACTTC. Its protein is CASSKFGLAGGQETQYF.